This TCR beta chain was retrieved from a study of PD-1 blockade in classical Hodgkin lymphoma. Broader study findings: Why the repertoires differ is still unclear, perhaps disease activity or prior therapy.

To note about this clone: Its antigen remains unknown.

Time point meaning: newly diagnosed, previously untreated cHL patient sample. Magnetic negative selection of thawed PBMCs was the method by which CD4+ T cells were purified. Looked up from germline, CDR1 is MNHEY and CDR2 is SMNVEV (reference sequence). This CDR3 is 15 amino acids long. The J segment lost 5 bases and the V segment lost 6 bases, leaving 9 bases of the junction unmatched. Repertoires were generated with immunoSEQ multiplex PCR, while TCRdb's copy carries only in-frame clones and drops some. This table has around 32,000 clones, roughly 90% appearing once. The specimen sequenced was CD4+ T cells from blood. The chain has TRBV27 and TRBJ2-2; 7 bases are a match to TRBD2. This TCR was sampled from a human donor with classical Hodgkin lymphoma. CDR3 in DNA: TGTGCCAGCAGGCCGGGCCTGGGGGGGACCGGGGAGCTGTTTTTT. Protein: CASRPGLGGTGELFF.